A selection of T cell receptor beta chains follows, all from one sample in a study of PD-L1 blockade in urothelial cancer. Clones were sequenced by immunoSEQ multiplex PCR, and TCRdb holds only the in-frame ones, with some missing. The sample shows tens of thousands of clones, around 85% of them seen only once. The material was PBMCs, obtained around atezolizumab (anti-PD-L1) treatment. These receptors all come from a woman aged 55 to 70 with urothelial cancer. Each CDR3 is given with its conserved first and last residue. The order of the fields is CDR3 protein, CDR3 DNA, D gene, V gene, clone size, J gene. The D gene is left open where the match is weak. Clone size is given for some rows only: seen once, a few or many times, or a class if the clone is expanded.

CSVVGTSGVGSDTQYF | TGCAGCGTAGTGGGGACTAGCGGGGTGGGCTCAGATACGCAGTATTTT | TRBD2 | TRBV29-1 | few | TRBJ2-3
CANRPPGGGRGGYTF | TGTGCCAACAGGCCCCCAGGAGGAGGCCGGGGTGGCTACACCTTC | - | TRBV28 | - | TRBJ1-2
CASSRGLAGTKAYEQYF | TGTGCCAGCAGCAGAGGACTAGCGGGAACGAAAGCCTACGAGCAGTACTTC | TRBD2 | TRBV7-9 | - | TRBJ2-7
CASRRTGGTEAFF | TGTGCCAGCAGAAGGACAGGGGGAACTGAAGCTTTCTTT | TRBD1 | TRBV6-4 | - | TRBJ1-1
CASSATGRGEQFF | TGTGCCAGTAGTGCAACAGGGAGGGGTGAGCAGTTCTTC | - | TRBV19 | many | TRBJ2-1
CASSQGGQGPTSYEQYF | TGCGCCAGCAGCCAAGGAGGACAGGGGCCAACCTCCTACGAGCAGTACTTC | TRBD1 | TRBV4-1 | - | TRBJ2-7
CASSQDGGGKGTHF | TGCGCCAGCAGCCAAGATGGGGGGGGAAAGGGAACTCACTTC | TRBD2 | TRBV4-3 | - | TRBJ2-7
CASTSGGYQETQYF | TGTGCCAGCACAAGCGGGGGGTACCAAGAGACCCAGTACTTC | TRBD2 | TRBV6-6 | - | TRBJ2-5
CASSTGNYGYTF | TGTGCCAGCTCTACAGGGAACTATGGCTACACCTTC | - | TRBV5-6 | - | TRBJ1-2
CSVESGREGYYEQYF | TGCAGCGTTGAATCCGGGCGGGAGGGTTACTACGAGCAGTACTTC | TRBD2 | TRBV29-1 | - | TRBJ2-7
CASGKNPANYGYTF | TGTGCCAGCGGCAAGAATCCAGCTAACTATGGCTACACCTTC | - | TRBV28 | once | TRBJ1-2
CASSSDITDTQYF | TGTGCCAGCAGCTCCGACATTACAGATACGCAGTATTTT | - | TRBV6-1 | - | TRBJ2-3
CASSPPNGRGGNTIYF | TGTGCCAGCTCACCACCCAATGGGCGGGGTGGAAACACCATATATTTT | - | TRBV18 | - | TRBJ1-3
CASNGRGYEKLFF | TGTGCCAGTAACGGCCGGGGGTATGAAAAACTGTTTTTT | - | TRBV19 | - | TRBJ1-4
CASSPPSGTYSYEQYF | TGTGCCAGCAGCCCCCCCAGCGGAACTTACTCCTACGAGCAGTACTTC | - | TRBV5-6 | - | TRBJ2-7
CASSSTGENTEAFF | TGTGCCAGCAGCTCGACAGGTGAGAACACTGAAGCTTTCTTT | - | TRBV7-9 | - | TRBJ1-1
CATSRDLRGYEQYF | TGTGCCACCAGCAGAGATCTCCGAGGCTACGAGCAGTACTTC | - | TRBV15 | - | TRBJ2-7
CASSLYVEGEAFF | TGCGCCAGCAGCTTGTACGTGGAGGGGGAAGCTTTCTTT | - | TRBV5-1 | few | TRBJ1-1
CASSATGLDIQYF | TGCGCCAGCAGCGCGACAGGGTTGGACATTCAGTACTTC | TRBD1 | TRBV10-2 | - | TRBJ2-4
CASSSGGDGYTF | TGTGCCAGCTCCTCAGGGGGTGATGGCTACACCTTC | TRBD1 | TRBV6-5 | few | TRBJ1-2
CASSYKRLRTGTNEKLFF | TGTGCCAGCAGCTACAAAAGATTACGGACAGGCACAAATGAAAAACTGTTTTTT | TRBD1 | TRBV7-6 | - | TRBJ1-4
CASSLSHYSNQPQHF | TGTGCCAGCAGTTTATCCCACTACAGCAATCAGCCCCAGCATTTT | - | TRBV6-5 | - | TRBJ1-5
CASSVGPVSYEQYF | TGTGCCAGCAGCGTAGGTCCAGTCTCCTACGAGCAGTACTTC | - | TRBV9 | - | TRBJ2-7
CASSGGTSVETQYF | TGTGCCAGCAGCGGAGGGACTAGTGTGGAGACCCAGTACTTC | TRBD2 | TRBV9 | - | TRBJ2-5
CASSFESWETEAFF | TGTGCCAGCAGCTTCGAGTCATGGGAGACTGAAGCTTTCTTT | - | TRBV7-9 | - | TRBJ1-1
CATSSHRGDYGYTF | TGTGCCACCAGCAGCCACAGGGGGGACTATGGCTACACCTTC | TRBD1 | TRBV15 | - | TRBJ1-2
CASSVAGQTGANVLTF | TGTGCCAGCAGCGTAGCGGGTCAGACTGGGGCCAACGTCCTGACTTTC | - | TRBV9 | - | TRBJ2-6
CASSFEVRRMEQYF | TGTGCCAGCAGTTTCGAGGTTCGCCGGATGGAGCAGTACTTC | - | TRBV28 | - | TRBJ2-7
CASSSPAGLEDTQYF | TGTGCCAGCAGCTCGCCGGCAGGGTTGGAAGATACGCAGTATTTT | - | TRBV7-9 | - | TRBJ2-3
CASSAEQGQFF | TGTGCCAGCAGTGCCGAACAGGGGCAGTTCTTC | - | TRBV2 | - | TRBJ2-1
CASSPQDISYEQYF | TGTGCCAGCTCACCGCAGGATATCTCCTACGAGCAGTACTTC | - | TRBV18 | - | TRBJ2-7
CASTSRGQRNSPLHF | TGTGCCAGCACCAGTAGGGGACAGAGAAATTCACCCCTCCACTTT | TRBD1 | TRBV6-5 | - | TRBJ1-6
CASSITRDRGRKQFF | TGTGCCAGCAGCATCACCCGGGACAGGGGGCGAAAGCAGTTCTTC | TRBD1 | TRBV5-6 | - | TRBJ2-1
CASSPLRSDTQYF | TGTGCCAGCAGCCCTCTCAGGTCCGATACGCAGTATTTT | - | TRBV7-8 | - | TRBJ2-3